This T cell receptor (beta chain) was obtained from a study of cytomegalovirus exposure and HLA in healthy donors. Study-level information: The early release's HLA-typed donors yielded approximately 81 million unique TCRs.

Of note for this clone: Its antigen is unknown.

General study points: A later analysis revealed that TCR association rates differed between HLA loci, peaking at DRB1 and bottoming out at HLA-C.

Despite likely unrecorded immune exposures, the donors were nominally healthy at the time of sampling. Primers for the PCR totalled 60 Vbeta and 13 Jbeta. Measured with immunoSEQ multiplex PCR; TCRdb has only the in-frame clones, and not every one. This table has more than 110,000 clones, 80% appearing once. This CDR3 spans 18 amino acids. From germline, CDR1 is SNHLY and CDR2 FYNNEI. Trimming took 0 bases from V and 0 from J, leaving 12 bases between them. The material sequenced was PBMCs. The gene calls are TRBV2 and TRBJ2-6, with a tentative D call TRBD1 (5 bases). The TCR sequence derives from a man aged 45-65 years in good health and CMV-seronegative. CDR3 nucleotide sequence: TGTGCCAGCAGTGAAGCGCTTCAGGGTAGCTCTGGGGCCAACGTCCTGACTTTC. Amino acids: CASSEALQGSSGANVLTF. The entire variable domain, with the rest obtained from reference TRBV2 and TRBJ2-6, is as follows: EPEVTQTPSHQVTQMGQEVILRCVPISNHLYFYWYRQILGQKVEFLVSFYNNEISEKSEIFDDQFSVERPDGSNFTLKIRSTKLEDSAMYFCASSEALQGSSGANVLTFGAGSRLTVL.